One sample yielded the 28 T cell receptor beta chains listed below, sequenced in a study of molecular identifiers for immune sequencing clone quantification. TCRdb recomputed calls from the PCR reads with MiXCR, one row per CDR3 protein. The table lists approximately 670,000 distinct CDR3 sequences, 20% of them singletons. Sequenced material: naive CD8+ T cells from blood, with Jurkat cell RNA spiked in. Subset of the sample: FACS-sorted CD8+CD4-CCR7+CD45RA+ naive T cells. The receptors come from a human donor in good health. Some libraries in this study had Jurkat cell RNA spiked in.

A remark on this clonotype: This sequence may be a read error, since a much larger clone differs from it by one base. The chain employs TRBV4-3 and TRBJ2-7, with 8 bases fitting TRBD1. Germline CDR1 is LGHNA and CDR2 is YSLEER. The CDR3 is made up of 14 amino acids. Germline trimming cut 1 base from V and 2 bases from J; bases unmatched to any gene: 1. The DNA of the CDR3 is TGCGCCAGCAGCCAAGGGGACAGGACCTACGAGCAGTACTTC. This sequence encodes CASSQGDRTYEQYF.

This clonotype was detected ten times or more. The chain couples TRBV27 to TRBJ2-1; TRBD2 matches at 7 bases. The CDR3 contains 14 residues. Trimming cost V 2 bases and J 2 bases; bases outside gene matches: 0. Per the germline V gene, CDR1 is MNHEY and CDR2 is SMNVEV (reference sequence). CDR3 DNA: TGTGCCAGCAGTTTACGGGGGGCCTACAATGAGCAGTTCTTC. This sequence encodes CASSLRGAYNEQFF.

In this sample, this clonotype turned up a few times. The chain combines TRBV5-6 with TRBJ2-7; 7 nucleotides agree with TRBD2. CDR3 length equals 15 residues. The V segment lost 4 bases and the J segment 2 bases; nucleotides outside the gene matches: 9. Germline V gene lookup returns CDR1 SGHDT and CDR2 YYEEEE. CDR3 in amino acids: CASSPRGGQTYEQYF. As DNA, the CDR3 is TGTGCCAGCAGCCCCCGGGGAGGGCAGACCTACGAGCAGTACTTC.

A few counts support this clonotype. The chain is built from TRBV5-4 and TRBJ1-4, with TRBD1 matching over 7 bases. CDR3 length: 14 residues. Germline lookup yields CDR1 SGHNT and CDR2 YYREEE (reference sequence). Losses at the gene ends were 4 bases for V and 5 bases for J; bases not matched to a gene: 5. The CDR3: CASSGGQRNEKLFF. The DNA of the CDR3 is TGTGCCAGCAGCGGGGGACAGCGAAATGAAAAACTGTTTTTT. The whole variable domain, filled in from reference TRBV5-4 and TRBJ1-4, reads ETGVTQSPTHLIKTRGQQVTLRCSSQSGHNTVSWYQQALGQGPQFIFQYYREEENGRGNFPPRFSGLQFPNYSSELNVNALELDDSALYLCASSGGQRNEKLFFGSGTQLSVL.

There are many counts of this clonotype. This chain connects TRBV7-2 to TRBJ2-7; D gene unclear. CDR1 and CDR2 from the germline V gene are SGHTA and FQGNSA. There are 14 residues in the CDR3. Trimming removed 5 bases at V and 4 bases at J, with 15 bases between. CDR3 sequence: CASSVSSPAYEQYF. In DNA, the CDR3 is TGTGCCAGCAGCGTTAGTTCTCCCGCGTACGAGCAGTACTTC.

Worth noting for this clonotype: A much larger clone differs from this one at a single base, so this may be a read error. The missing conserved phenylalanine or tryptophan at the end of this CDR3 makes a read error likely. The rearrangement joins TRBV12-3 or TRBV12-4 to TRBJ2-7; 9 nucleotides agree with TRBD2. The CDR3 has 15 residues. The trim removed 1 base at V and 3 bases at J, leaving 4 bases unmatched. The CDR3 region has the DNA TGTGCCAGCAGTTTAGTTCTAGCGGGAAGCTACGAGCAGTACCTC. Translated: CASSLVLAGSYEQYL.

The table lists this clonotype with a few counts. This may come from a read error, since a much larger clone is one base off. The V call is TRBV29-1, the J call TRBJ2-7; weak D call: TRBD2 (6 bases). Trimming removed 6 bases from V and 2 bases from J, with 17 bases in between. This CDR3 contains 14 residues. CDR1 is SQVTM and CDR2 is ANQGSEA in the germline V gene. The CDR3 spells CSVMPAGPPYEQYF. DNA of the CDR3: TGCAGCGTAATGCCGGCGGGGCCACCCTACGAGCAGTACTTC.

This clonotype has only a few counts. The chain recombines TRBV5-6 with TRBJ2-2; D gene unclear. Between the trimmed V and J ends, which lost 6 bases and 2 bases, there was a span of 17 bases. The germline V gene encodes CDR1 SGHDT and CDR2 YYEEEE. The CDR3 extends over 16 amino acids. The DNA for the CDR3 is TGTGCCAGCAACTCGGGTAGGAGATCCAACACCGGGGAGCTGTTTTTT. As protein: CASNSGRRSNTGELFF.

To note about this clonotype: The junction departs from germline at one end; a sequencing error may be responsible. The chain links TRBV14 to TRBJ1-4; 8 bases map to TRBD1. The germline V gene encodes CDR1 SGHDN and CDR2 FVKESK. This CDR3 comprises 14 residues. The CDR3 is CASGQVGTGEELFF. The CDR3 DNA reads TGTGCCAGCGGCCAAGTGGGGACAGGTGAAGAACTGTTTTTT.

On this clonotype: This may come from a read error, since a much larger clone is one base off. The chain uses TRBV19 and TRBJ2-3, with TRBD2 matching over 8 bases. There are 17 residues in the CDR3. Germline loops: CDR1 LNHDA, CDR2 SQIVND (reference sequence). The CDR3 DNA follows: TGTGCCAGTAGGACGAGGGGGACTAGGTATAGCGCAGATACGCAGTGTTTT. It specifies CASRTRGTRYSADTQCF.

This clonotype was counted ten times or more. V gene TRBV4-1 combines with J gene TRBJ1-1; maybe TRBD1 (5 bases). V lost 1 base and J 1 base, leaving 10 bases between the germline ends. CDR3 size: 15 residues. Germline V gene lookup returns CDR1 MGHRA and CDR2 YSYEKL. The CDR3 region has the DNA TGCGCCAGCAGCCAAGCCCCAGGGACGAACACTGAAGCTTTCTTT. Translated, it gives CASSQAPGTNTEAFF.

V is TRBV2 and J is TRBJ1-2; 7 nucleotides agree with TRBD1. CDR1 is SNHLY and CDR2 is FYNNEI in the germline V gene. Trimming cost V 5 bases and J 0 bases; bases outside gene matches: 6. The CDR3 contains 15 residues. The CDR3 loop is CASSQTGTANYGYTF. CDR3 nucleotides: TGTGCCAGCAGTCAAACCGGGACAGCTAACTATGGCTACACCTTC.

Only a few counts were recorded for this clonotype. Since a much larger clone is just one base distant, this may be a read error. This sequence joins TRBV28 and TRBJ2-7; D possibly corresponds to TRBD1 (6 bases). The CDR3 contains 15 residues. The ends were cut back, 3 bases at V and 5 bases at J, with 17 bases in the middle. Germline CDR1 reads MDHEN; CDR2 reads SYDVKM. Here the CDR3 reads CASSLGDDRIHEQYF. The CDR3 region has the DNA TGTGCCAGCAGTTTGGGCGACGACAGGATCCACGAGCAGTACTTC.

This clonotype was seen at least ten times. V gene TRBV4-3 combines with J gene TRBJ1-2; the D is unclear. The CDR3 has 14 amino acids. The germline gives CDR1 LGHNA, CDR2 YSLEER. The V end was cut by 0 bases, the J end by 2 bases, with 7 bases between. The CDR3: CASSQEVNNYGYTF. The CDR3 coding sequence is TGCGCCAGCAGCCAAGAAGTCAACAACTATGGCTACACCTTC.

This clonotype has ten or more counts. V is TRBV27 and J is TRBJ2-5, with 7 bases lining up with TRBD2. The CDR3 sequence is 12 residues long. V was pared by 8 bases and J by 3 bases, with 3 bases of the junction left unmatched. CDR1 and CDR2 from the germline V gene are MNHEY and SMNVEV (reference sequence). This chain's CDR3 is CASGRAEETQYF. CDR3 in DNA: TGTGCCAGCGGGAGGGCAGAAGAGACCCAGTACTTC.

The sample holds many counts of this clonotype. The rearrangement links TRBV12-3 or TRBV12-4 to TRBJ2-3, with D possibly matching TRBD1 (5 bases). The CDR3 has 13 amino acids. Trimming took 5 bases from V and 4 from J, leaving 10 bases between them. As DNA, the CDR3 is TGTGCCAGCAGTAGACTCAGGGCAGATACGCAGTATTTT. It yields the protein CASSRLRADTQYF.

This clonotype has ten or more counts. The chain recombines TRBV5-5 with TRBJ2-5; D gene uncertain. Trimming left V 3 bases short and J 2 bases short, with 17 bases between. Per germline, CDR1 SGHKS and CDR2 YYEKEE (reference sequence). The CDR3 runs to 16 residues. The CDR3 sequence: CASSYTLSRRQETQYF. CDR3 coding DNA: TGTGCCAGCAGCTACACCTTATCCAGGAGACAAGAGACCCAGTACTTC.

As regards this clonotype: A read error may explain this, as a much larger clone is one base away. As DNA, the CDR3 is TGTGCCAGCGGCTTGCCTGAGAACACCGGGGAGCTGTTTTTT. Translation: CASGLPENTGELFF. The chain recombines TRBV5-3 with TRBJ2-2, with no clear D. TRBV5-3 is recorded as an ORF, its role being uncertain. The CDR3 consists of 14 residues. V was cut by 8 bases and J by 1 base, with 12 bases left in between.

Note on this clonotype: It may be a read error: a sequence one base away is much more abundant. The V call is TRBV19, the J call TRBJ2-3, with TRBD2 matching 11 bases. Germline V lookup: CDR1 LNHDA, CDR2 SQIVND (reference sequence). This CDR3 is 17 amino acids long. CDR3 DNA sequence: TGTGCCAGTAGTACGATTAGCGGGGGGGCCTTCCCAGATACGCAGTGTTTT. It specifies CASSTISGGAFPDTQCF.

At least ten counts were recorded for this clonotype. For the CDR3, the DNA is TGTGCCAGCAGTTTATCAACGGGGACTGAAGCTTTCTTT. Its translation is CASSLSTGTEAFF. This sequence joins TRBV27 and TRBJ1-1; D gene uncertain. Germline V gives CDR1 MNHEY, CDR2 SMNVEV (reference sequence). V lost 0 bases and J 5 bases, leaving 7 bases between the germline ends. This CDR3 is 13 amino acids long.

Of note for this clonotype: Given a much more abundant clone one base away, this may be a read error. V usage is TRBV5-6 and J usage is TRBJ2-5; D uncertain. The CDR3 loop spans 13 amino acids. CDR1 is SGHDT and CDR2 is YYEEEE in the germline V gene. V gave up 7 bases and J gave up 0 bases, with 10 bases separating them. CDR3 DNA: TGTGCCAGCTGCCGACGGAACCAAGAGACCCAGTACTTC. It specifies CASCRRNQETQYF.

This clonotype has a count of ten or more. V gene TRBV6-2 or TRBV6-3 combines with J gene TRBJ2-7; tentatively, D is TRBD1 or TRBD2 (5 bases each). V dropped 2 bases and J dropped 4 bases, with 27 bases sitting between them. Germline loops: CDR1 MNHEY, CDR2 SVGEGT. The CDR3 spans 19 residues. CDR3 loop: CASSYNPGPTPHSEYEQYF. CDR3 coding DNA: TGTGCCAGCAGTTACAACCCGGGACCTACCCCCCATAGTGAGTACGAGCAGTACTTC.

On this clonotype itself: One end of the junction varies from germline; a read error may be responsible. The chain recombines TRBV6-1 with TRBJ2-3; D not resolved. This CDR3 has 15 residues. Germline lookup yields CDR1 MNHNS and CDR2 SASEGT. The CDR3 sequence: CASSELVGNTDMQYF. The CDR3 nucleotides read TGTGCCAGCAGTGAATTGGTTGGTAACACAGATATGCAGTATTTT.

Points on this clonotype: This could be a read error, since a much larger clone is one nucleotide away. The J gene is TRBJ2-7, the V gene TRBV7-9; TRBD1 aligns across 8 bases. CDR3 size: 14 residues. V trimming: 8 bases; J trimming: 2 bases; junction bases outside the gene matches: 8. CDR1 and CDR2 from the germline V gene are SEHNR and FQNEAQ (reference sequence). CDR3 sequence reads: CASRRTGLAYEQYF. The CDR3 DNA reads as TGTGCCAGCCGCCGGACAGGGTTGGCCTACGAGCAGTACTTC.

In its sample, this clonotype was seen many times. V is TRBV7-9 and J is TRBJ1-1; 8 bases are a match to TRBD1. Germline V gene lookup returns CDR1 SEHNR and CDR2 FQNEAQ (reference sequence). Unmatched junction bases numbered 4, after V lost 6 bases and J lost 4 bases. The CDR3 loop spans 13 amino acids. This CDR3 reads CASRQGAVTEAFF. The DNA of the CDR3 is TGTGCCAGCAGGCAGGGGGCGGTCACTGAAGCTTTCTTT.

The chain carries TRBV19 and TRBJ2-1; 13 nucleotides agree with TRBD2. V was clipped by 7 bases and J by 9 bases; unmatched bases: 6. From germline, CDR1 is LNHDA and CDR2 SQIVND (reference sequence). The CDR3 runs to 14 residues. The chain's CDR3 is CASIRTSGGPEQFF. CDR3 in DNA: TGTGCCAGTATTAGGACTAGCGGGGGTCCTGAGCAGTTCTTC.

On this clonotype: The final CDR3 position lacks the conserved phenylalanine or tryptophan, pointing to a likely read error. V is TRBV7-9 and J is TRBJ2-7; 7 nucleotides match TRBD1. CDR1 and CDR2 from the germline V gene are SEHNR and FQNEAQ (reference sequence). The CDR3 runs 14 residues. J gave up 2 bases and V 6 bases, and 7 bases lay outside the gene matches. CDR3: CASSSSGTAYEQYS. The CDR3 DNA is TGTGCCAGCAGTTCGTCTGGGACAGCCTACGAGCAGTACTCC.

The rearrangement links TRBV19 to TRBJ1-5, with TRBD1 matching 11 bases. Per germline, CDR1 LNHDA and CDR2 SQIVND (reference sequence). The CDR3 loop spans 12 amino acids. J was trimmed by 9 bases and V by 10 bases; bases with no gene match: 5. CDR3 nucleotide sequence: TGTGCCATCGGACAGGGGGCTTCGCCCCAGCATTTT. Protein product: CAIGQGASPQHF.